The T cell receptor (beta chain) described here comes from a study of cytomegalovirus exposure and HLA in healthy donors. Study overall: Genotyping showed roughly 86% of almost 400 donors falling in the Caucasian-associated ancestry cluster.

Donors showed nominal health when sampled, although they likely had unrecorded immune exposures. Trimming pared 7 bases from V and 3 bases from J, leaving 16 bases between. Germline CDR1 and CDR2: SQVTM and ANQGSEA. There are 13 residues in the CDR3. The table lists this clone with a few counts. PCR used 60 Vbeta primers and 13 Jbeta primers. In the original workflow: Roughly 10 million shared chains were among about 80 million unique TCR beta chains counted in a later analysis. TCRdb keeps only in-frame clones here, not all; method: immunoSEQ multiplex PCR. For V, J and clone size, that table is used; D and trimming come from the DNA. Of 100,000 to 120,000 clones detected, 12% to 15% appear once; the ten largest clones hold more than 0.65%.

Sample: PBMCs. This receptor was obtained from a female donor in good health and CMV-seronegative. The chain recombines TRBV29-1 with TRBJ2-7; D perhaps matches TRBD2 (6 bases). CDR3 sequence reads: CSATSGLLYEQYF. The DNA of the CDR3 is TGCAGCGCGACCAGCGGGCTCCTCTACGAGCAGTACTTC.